Given below is one T cell receptor (beta chain) in context. Its antigen remains unidentified. The method was immunoSEQ multiplex PCR; TCRdb's version includes in-frame clones alone and lacks a portion of them. The data show around 120,000 clones, about nine tenths seen once. These data come from a study of PD-1 blockade in mismatch repair-deficient tumors. Study observations and caveats: Tumor-resident clones, often undetectable pretreatment in blood, expanded then contracted after pembrolizumab.

All patients were mismatch repair deficient, assessed by either PCR or immunohistochemistry. TCRs were sequenced from a few patients responding to pembrolizumab. Germline CDR1 SGHRS, CDR2 YFSETQ. V was pared by 3 bases and J by 3 bases, with 13 bases between. CDR3 length: 15 amino acids. The source material was peripheral blood, sampled 72 weeks after starting pembrolizumab. The sequence was obtained from an adult with mismatch repair-deficient cancer. The chain combines TRBV5-1 with TRBJ2-1, with D perhaps TRBD2 (5 bases). The CDR3 loop reads CASSSLDGDYNEQFF. CDR3 nucleotide sequence: TGCGCCAGCAGCTCCCTGGACGGGGACTACAATGAGCAGTTCTTC.